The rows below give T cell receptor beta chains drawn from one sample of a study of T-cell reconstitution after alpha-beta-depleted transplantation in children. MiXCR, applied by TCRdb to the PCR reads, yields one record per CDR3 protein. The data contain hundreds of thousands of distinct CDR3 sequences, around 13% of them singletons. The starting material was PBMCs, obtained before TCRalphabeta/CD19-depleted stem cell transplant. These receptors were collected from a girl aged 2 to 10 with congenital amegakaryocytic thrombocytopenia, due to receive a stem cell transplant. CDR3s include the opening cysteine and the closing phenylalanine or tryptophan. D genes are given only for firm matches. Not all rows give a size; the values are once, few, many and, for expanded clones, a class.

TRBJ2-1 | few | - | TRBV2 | TGTGCCAGCCGCAGGAGTGGCGATGAGCAGTTCTTC | CASRRSGDEQFF
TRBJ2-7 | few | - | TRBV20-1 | TGCAGTGCTAGACAAGGGCTTGACTTCGGGGAGCAGTACTTC | CSARQGLDFGEQYF
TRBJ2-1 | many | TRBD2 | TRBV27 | TGTGCCAGCAGTTCCCCCCGGGAGGGCCAAAGGTACAATGAGCAGTTCTTC | CASSSPREGQRYNEQFF
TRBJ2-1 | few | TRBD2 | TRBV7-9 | TGTGCCAGCAGCCTTACTAGCGGGGTTAACAATGAGCAGTTCTTC | CASSLTSGVNNEQFF
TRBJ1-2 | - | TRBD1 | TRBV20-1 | TGCAGTGCTGGGGGACAGGGGGCTTTTTATGGCTACACCTTC | CSAGGQGAFYGYTF
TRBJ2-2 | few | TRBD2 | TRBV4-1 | TGCGCCAGCAGCCAAGGTAGCGGGAGGGTCACCGGGGAGCTGTTTTTT | CASSQGSGRVTGELFF
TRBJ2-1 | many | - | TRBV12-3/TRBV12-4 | TGTGCCAGCAATACCTTTAATGAGCAGTTCTTC | CASNTFNEQFF
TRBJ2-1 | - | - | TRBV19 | TGTGCCAGTAGTATATTGGGGACAAGGGCCCGGGATGAGCAGTTCTTC | CASSILGTRARDEQFF
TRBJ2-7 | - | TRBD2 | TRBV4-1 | TGCGCCAGCAGCCAAGAAGGTGCGGGAGTGTCTGGCGAGCAGTACTTC | CASSQEGAGVSGEQYF
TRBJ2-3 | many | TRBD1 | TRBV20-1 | TGCAGTGCTGACCGGGACAGGGACGCAGATACGCAGTATTTT | CSADRDRDADTQYF
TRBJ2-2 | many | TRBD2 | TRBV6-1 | TGTGCCACCACCCCGGGGGGAGTAAGAACCGGGGAGCTGTTTTTT | CATTPGGVRTGELFF
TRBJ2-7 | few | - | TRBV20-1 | TGCAGTGCTAGGGAATCCTTAGGTGTCTCCTACGAGCAGTACTTC | CSARESLGVSYEQYF
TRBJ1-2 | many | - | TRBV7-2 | TGTGCCAGCAGCTTAGCTCCTCAGGATACCGGGTCTGGCTACACCTTC | CASSLAPQDTGSGYTF
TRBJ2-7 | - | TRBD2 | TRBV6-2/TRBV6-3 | TGTGCCAGCAGTTGGGGACTAGCGGGAGGTGTTTGGCAGTACTTC | CASSWGLAGGVWQYF
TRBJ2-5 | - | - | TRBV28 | TGTGCCAGCAGTTGGCGTCCGCACTTC | CASSWRPHF
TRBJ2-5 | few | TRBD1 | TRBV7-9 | TGTGCCAGCAGCAAAAAGTGGACAGGCACGCAAGAGACCCAGTACTTC | CASSKKWTGTQETQYF
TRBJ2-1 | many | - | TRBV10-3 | TGTGCCATCAGTGGGGACACGGGGTGGGATGAGCAGTTCTTC | CAISGDTGWDEQFF
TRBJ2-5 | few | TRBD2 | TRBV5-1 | TGCGCCAGCAGCTTGTCACTAGCGGGGGGGACCCAGTACTTC | CASSLSLAGGTQYF
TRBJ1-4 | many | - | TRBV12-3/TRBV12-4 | TGTGCCAGCAGGGCATCTAATGAAAAACTGTTTTTT | CASRASNEKLFF
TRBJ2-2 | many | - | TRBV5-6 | TGTGCCAGCAGTTTTTCCGGGGAGCTGTTTTTT | CASSFSGELFF
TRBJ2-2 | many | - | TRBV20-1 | TGCAGTGCTACGCGTCAGCCACACACCGGGGAGCTGTTTTTT | CSATRQPHTGELFF
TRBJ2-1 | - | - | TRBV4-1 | TGCGCCAGCAGCCAAGCCCCAGCGGAGTACAATGAGCAGTTCTTC | CASSQAPAEYNEQFF
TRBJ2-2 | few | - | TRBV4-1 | TGCGCCAGCAGCCAAGCCCCGGGACTCGCAACCGGGGAGCTGTTTTTT | CASSQAPGLATGELFF
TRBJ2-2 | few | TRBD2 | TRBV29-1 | TGCAGTGCTGCCGGGACTAGCGGGAACACCGGGGAGCTGTTTTTT | CSAAGTSGNTGELFF
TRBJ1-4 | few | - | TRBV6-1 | TGTGCCAGCAGCCACTATATGTCTCTTAATGAAAAACTGTTTTTT | CASSHYMSLNEKLFF
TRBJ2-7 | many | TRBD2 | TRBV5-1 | TGCGCCAGCAGCCTTAGGTCGAGCGGGAACTACGAGCAGTACTTC | CASSLRSSGNYEQYF
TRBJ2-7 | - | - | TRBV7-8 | TGTGCCAGCAGCTTAGTCAGTGGTTTGTCGAGTAACGAGCAGTACTTC | CASSLVSGLSSNEQYF
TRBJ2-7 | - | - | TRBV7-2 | TGTGCCGCCGGTCGGGGCGGAGCCTACGAGCAGTACTTC | CAAGRGGAYEQYF
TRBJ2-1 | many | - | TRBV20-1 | TGCAGTGCTAGACCCAGCGGAAACCACTACAATGAGCAGTTCTTC | CSARPSGNHYNEQFF
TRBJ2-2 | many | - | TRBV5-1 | TGCGCCAGCAGCTTGGACCCCAGCGCGAACACCGGGGAGCTGTTTTTT | CASSLDPSANTGELFF
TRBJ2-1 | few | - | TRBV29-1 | TGCAGCGGAGCGGAGAGCTCCTACAATGAGCAGTTCTTC | CSGAESSYNEQFF
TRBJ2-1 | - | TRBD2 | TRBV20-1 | TGCAGTGCGCGGACTAGCGGGACTCTCCACAATGAGCAGTTCTTC | CSARTSGTLHNEQFF
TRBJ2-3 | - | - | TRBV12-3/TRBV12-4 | TGTGCCAGCAGTTTAGCGGGAATAGTCACAGATACGCAGTATTTT | CASSLAGIVTDTQYF
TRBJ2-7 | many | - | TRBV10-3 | TGTGCCATCAGGGACACGCTGCGGCAGTACTTC | CAIRDTLRQYF
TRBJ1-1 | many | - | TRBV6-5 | TGTGCCAGCAGTTTTAGGGCAGCCCGAGTCTGGGACACTGAAGCTTTCTTT | CASSFRAARVWDTEAFF
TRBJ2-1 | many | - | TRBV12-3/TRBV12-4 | TGTGCCAGCAGTCCGCTGAATGAGCAGTTCTTC | CASSPLNEQFF
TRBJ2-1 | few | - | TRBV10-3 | TGTGCCATCACAGCTAGCGCCTACAATGAGCAGTTCTTC | CAITASAYNEQFF
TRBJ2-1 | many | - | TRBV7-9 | TGTGCCAGCAGCGACGGACTAAACAATGAGCAGTTCTTC | CASSDGLNNEQFF
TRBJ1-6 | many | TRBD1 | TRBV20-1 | TGCAGTGCTAAAATCAGGGGGCCCTCCTATAATTCACCCCTCCACTTT | CSAKIRGPSYNSPLHF
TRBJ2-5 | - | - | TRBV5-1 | TGCGCCAGCACCCGGACGGGACAAGAGACCCAGTACTTC | CASTRTGQETQYF
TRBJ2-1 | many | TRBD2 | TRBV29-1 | TGCAGCGTTGAGGGCGGGAGCTTTGAGCAGTTCTTC | CSVEGGSFEQFF
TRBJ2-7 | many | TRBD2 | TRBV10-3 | TGTGCCACCTCGGCGGGACTAGCCGACGAGCAGTACTTC | CATSAGLADEQYF
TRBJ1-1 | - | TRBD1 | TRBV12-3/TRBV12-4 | TGTGCCAGCAGGAGACCAACAGGGGACACTGAAGCTTTCTTT | CASRRPTGDTEAFF
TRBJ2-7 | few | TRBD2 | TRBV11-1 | TGTGCCAGCAGCTTCGGAGCGGGAGGGCGGTACGAGCAGTACTTC | CASSFGAGGRYEQYF